Below, one T cell receptor beta chain is given with its context. Its antigen is as yet unknown. Germline V gene data show CDR1 as SEHNR and CDR2 as FQNEAQ (reference sequence). The V end was cut by 7 bases, the J end by 5 bases, with 15 bases between. This CDR3 contains 13 residues. This record belongs to a study of blood T cells in healthy people across ages. Study outcomes and limitations: Getting older went along with TCR beta diversity per million T cells dropping roughly linearly.

Together with a sample-barcoded 5' primer, a J-beta primer mix was included in a second PCR lasting about 7 to 12 cycles. Template switching added a 12-random-nucleotide identifier to every cDNA molecule. TCRdb re-derived calls from the 5' RACE reads in MiXCR, one entry per CDR3 protein. The data hold 1.5 million or so distinct CDR3 sequences, with roughly 43% observed a single time. Sequencing was done on a sample of blood. This sequence was found in a woman under 30 in good health. This sequence joins TRBV7-9 and TRBJ2-7, with D possibly TRBD1 on 6 matching bases. CDR3: CASNSQGSHEQYF. In DNA, the CDR3 is TGTGCCAGCAACTCACAGGGTTCGCACGAGCAGTACTTC.